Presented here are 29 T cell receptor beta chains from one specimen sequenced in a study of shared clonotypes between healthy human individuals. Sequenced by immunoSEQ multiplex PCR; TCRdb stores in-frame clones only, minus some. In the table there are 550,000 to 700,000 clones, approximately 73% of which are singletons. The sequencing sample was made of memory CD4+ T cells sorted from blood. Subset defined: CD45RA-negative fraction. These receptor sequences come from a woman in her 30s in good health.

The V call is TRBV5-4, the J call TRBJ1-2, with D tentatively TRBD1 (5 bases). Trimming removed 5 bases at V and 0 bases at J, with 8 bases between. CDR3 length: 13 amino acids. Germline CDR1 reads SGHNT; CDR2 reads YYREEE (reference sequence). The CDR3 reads CASRPGPNYGYTF. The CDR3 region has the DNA TGTGCCAGCAGACCGGGACCTAACTATGGCTACACCTTC.

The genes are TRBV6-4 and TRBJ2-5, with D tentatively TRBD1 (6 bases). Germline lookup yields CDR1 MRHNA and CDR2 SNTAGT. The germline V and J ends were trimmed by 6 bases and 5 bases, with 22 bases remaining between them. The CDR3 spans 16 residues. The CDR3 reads CASRDPGAGFWETQYF. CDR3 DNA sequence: TGTGCCAGCAGGGACCCAGGGGCAGGTTTTTGGGAGACCCAGTACTTC.

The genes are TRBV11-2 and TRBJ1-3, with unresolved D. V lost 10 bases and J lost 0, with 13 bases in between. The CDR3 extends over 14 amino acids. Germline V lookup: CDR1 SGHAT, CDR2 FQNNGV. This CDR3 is CAIDRPSSGNTIYF. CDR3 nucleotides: TGTGCCATCGATCGGCCCAGCTCTGGAAACACCATATATTTT.

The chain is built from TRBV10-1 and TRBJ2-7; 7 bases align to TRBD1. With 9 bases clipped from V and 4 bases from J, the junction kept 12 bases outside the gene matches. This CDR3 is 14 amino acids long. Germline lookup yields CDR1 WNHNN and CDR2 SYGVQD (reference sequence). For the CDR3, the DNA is TGCGCCAGTTGCCGGGACAGCAACGTATACGAGCAGTACTTC. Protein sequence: CASCRDSNVYEQYF.

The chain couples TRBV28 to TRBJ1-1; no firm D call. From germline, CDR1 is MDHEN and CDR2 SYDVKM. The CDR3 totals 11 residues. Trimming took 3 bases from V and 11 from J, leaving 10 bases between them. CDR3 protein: CASSFSILAFF. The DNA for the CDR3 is TGTGCCAGCAGTTTCTCTATCCTCGCTTTCTTT.

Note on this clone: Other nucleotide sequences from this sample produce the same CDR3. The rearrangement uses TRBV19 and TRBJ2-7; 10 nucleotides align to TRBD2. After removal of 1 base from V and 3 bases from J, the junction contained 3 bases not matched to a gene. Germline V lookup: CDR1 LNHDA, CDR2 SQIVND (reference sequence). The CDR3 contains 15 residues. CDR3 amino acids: CASSIGLAGGYEQYF. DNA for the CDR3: TGTGCCAGTAGTATAGGATTAGCGGGAGGCTACGAGCAGTACTTC.

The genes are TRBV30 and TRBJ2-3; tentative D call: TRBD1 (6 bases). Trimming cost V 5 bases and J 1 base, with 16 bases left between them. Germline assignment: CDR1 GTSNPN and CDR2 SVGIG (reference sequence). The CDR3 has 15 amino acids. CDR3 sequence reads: CAWSQGSLRTDTQYF. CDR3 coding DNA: TGTGCCTGGTCCCAGGGGAGCCTCCGCACAGATACGCAGTATTTT.

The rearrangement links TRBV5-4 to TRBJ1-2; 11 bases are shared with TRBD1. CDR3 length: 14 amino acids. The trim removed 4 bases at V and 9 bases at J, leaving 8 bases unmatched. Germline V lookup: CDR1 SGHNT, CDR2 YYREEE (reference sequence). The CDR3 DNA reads TGTGCCAGCAGCGCCGGACAGGGGGCTCTAAGCTACACCTTC. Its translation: CASSAGQGALSYTF.

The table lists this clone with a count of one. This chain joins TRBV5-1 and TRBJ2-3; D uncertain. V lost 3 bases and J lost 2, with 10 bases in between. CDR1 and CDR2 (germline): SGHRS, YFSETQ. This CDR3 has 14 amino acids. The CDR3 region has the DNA TGCGCCAGCAGCTCGTGGACGATCACAGATACGCAGTATTTT. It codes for CASSSWTITDTQYF.

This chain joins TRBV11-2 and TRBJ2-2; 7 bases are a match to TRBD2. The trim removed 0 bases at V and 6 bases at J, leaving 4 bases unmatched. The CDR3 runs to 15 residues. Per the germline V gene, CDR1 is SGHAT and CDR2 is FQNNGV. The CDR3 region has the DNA TGTGCCAGCAGCTTAGAAGCGGGGTACGCCGGGGAGCTGTTTTTT. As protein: CASSLEAGYAGELFF.

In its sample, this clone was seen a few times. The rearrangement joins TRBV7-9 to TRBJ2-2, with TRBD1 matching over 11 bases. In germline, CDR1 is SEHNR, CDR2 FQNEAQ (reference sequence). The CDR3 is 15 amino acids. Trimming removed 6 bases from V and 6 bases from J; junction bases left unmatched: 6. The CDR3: CASSSDRGPPGELFF. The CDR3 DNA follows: TGTGCCAGCAGTTCGGACAGGGGGCCTCCCGGGGAGCTGTTTTTT.

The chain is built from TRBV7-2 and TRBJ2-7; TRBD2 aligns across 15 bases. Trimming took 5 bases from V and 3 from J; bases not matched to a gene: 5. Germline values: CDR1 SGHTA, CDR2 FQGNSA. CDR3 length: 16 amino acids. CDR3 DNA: TGTGCCAGCAGCGGGAAGGGACTAGCGGGGGGCTACGAGCAGTACTTC. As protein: CASSGKGLAGGYEQYF. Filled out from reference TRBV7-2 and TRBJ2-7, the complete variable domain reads GAGVSQSPSNKVTEKGKDVELRCDPISGHTALYWYRQSLGQGLEFLIYFQGNSAPDKSGLPSDRFSAERTGGSVSTLTIQRTQQEDSAVYLCASSGKGLAGGYEQYFGPGTRLTVT.

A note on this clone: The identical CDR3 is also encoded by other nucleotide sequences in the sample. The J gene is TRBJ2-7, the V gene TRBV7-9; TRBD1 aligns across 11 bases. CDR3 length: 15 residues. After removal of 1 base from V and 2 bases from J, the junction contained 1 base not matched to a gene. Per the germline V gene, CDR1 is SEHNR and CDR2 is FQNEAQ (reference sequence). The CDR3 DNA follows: TGTGCCAGCAGCTTAGGGGGACAGGGGGCCTACGAGCAGTACTTC. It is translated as CASSLGGQGAYEQYF.

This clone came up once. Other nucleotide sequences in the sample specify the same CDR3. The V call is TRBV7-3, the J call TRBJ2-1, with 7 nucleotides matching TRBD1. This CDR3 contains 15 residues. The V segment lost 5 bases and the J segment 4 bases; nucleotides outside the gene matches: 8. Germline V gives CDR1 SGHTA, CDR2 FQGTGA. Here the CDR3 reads CASSPQRDSYNEQFF. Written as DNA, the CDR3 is TGTGCCAGCAGCCCACAGAGGGACAGTTACAATGAGCAGTTCTTC.

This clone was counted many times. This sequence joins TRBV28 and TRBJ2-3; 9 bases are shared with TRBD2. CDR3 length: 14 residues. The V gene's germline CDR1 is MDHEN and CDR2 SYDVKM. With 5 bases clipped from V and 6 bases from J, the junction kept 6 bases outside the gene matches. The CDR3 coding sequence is TGTGCCAGCAGTCAGCTAGCGGGATTTGATACGCAGTATTTT. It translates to CASSQLAGFDTQYF.

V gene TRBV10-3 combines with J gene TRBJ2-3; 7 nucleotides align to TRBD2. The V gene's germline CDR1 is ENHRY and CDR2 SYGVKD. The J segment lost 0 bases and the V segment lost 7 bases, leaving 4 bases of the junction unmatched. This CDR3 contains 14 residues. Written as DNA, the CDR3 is TGTGCCATCAATAGCGGGCTGAGCACAGATACGCAGTATTTT. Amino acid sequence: CAINSGLSTDTQYF.

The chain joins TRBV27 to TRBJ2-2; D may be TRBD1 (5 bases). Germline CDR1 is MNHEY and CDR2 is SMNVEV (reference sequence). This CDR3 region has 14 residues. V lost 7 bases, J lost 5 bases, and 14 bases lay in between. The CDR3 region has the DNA TGTGCCAGCAATCATAACAGGTGGACCGGGGAGCTGTTTTTT. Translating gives CASNHNRWTGELFF.

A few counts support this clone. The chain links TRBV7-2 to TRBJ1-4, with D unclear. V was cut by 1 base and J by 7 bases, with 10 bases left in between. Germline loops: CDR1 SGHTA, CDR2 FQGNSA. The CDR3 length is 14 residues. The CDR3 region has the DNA TGTGCCAGCAGCTTAGTCGCAGGACTTGAAAAACTGTTTTTT. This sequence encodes CASSLVAGLEKLFF.

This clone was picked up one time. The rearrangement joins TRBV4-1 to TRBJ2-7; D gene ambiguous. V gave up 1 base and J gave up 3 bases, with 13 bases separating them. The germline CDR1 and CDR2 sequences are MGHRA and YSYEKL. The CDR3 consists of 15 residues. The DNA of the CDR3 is TGCGCCAGCAGCCAAGTGATTTCTCGACACTACGAGCAGTACTTC. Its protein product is CASSQVISRHYEQYF.

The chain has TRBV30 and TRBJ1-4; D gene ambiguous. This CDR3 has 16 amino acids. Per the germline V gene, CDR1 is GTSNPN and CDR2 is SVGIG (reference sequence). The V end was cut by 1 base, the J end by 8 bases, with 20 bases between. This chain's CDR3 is CAWSAGTISGREKLFF. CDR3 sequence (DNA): TGTGCCTGGAGTGCGGGAACAATATCCGGTCGAGAAAAACTGTTTTTT. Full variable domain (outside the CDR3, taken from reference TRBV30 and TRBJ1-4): SQTIHQWPATLVQPVGSPLSLECTVEGTSNPNLYWYRQAAGRGLQLLFYSVGIGQISSEVPQNLSASRPQDRQFILSSKKLLLSDSGFYLCAWSAGTISGREKLFFGSGTQLSVL.

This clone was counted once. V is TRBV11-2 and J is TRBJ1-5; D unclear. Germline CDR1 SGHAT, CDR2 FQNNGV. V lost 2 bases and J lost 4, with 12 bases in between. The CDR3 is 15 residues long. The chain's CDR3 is CASSLNSQLNQPQHF. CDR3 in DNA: TGTGCCAGCAGCTTAAACAGTCAGCTGAATCAGCCCCAGCATTTT.

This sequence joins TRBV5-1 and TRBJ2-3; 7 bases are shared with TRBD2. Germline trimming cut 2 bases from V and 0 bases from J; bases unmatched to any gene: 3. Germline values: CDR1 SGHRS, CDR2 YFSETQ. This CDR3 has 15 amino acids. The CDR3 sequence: CASSFPSGSTDTQYF. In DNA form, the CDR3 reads TGCGCCAGCAGCTTTCCTAGCGGAAGCACAGATACGCAGTATTTT.

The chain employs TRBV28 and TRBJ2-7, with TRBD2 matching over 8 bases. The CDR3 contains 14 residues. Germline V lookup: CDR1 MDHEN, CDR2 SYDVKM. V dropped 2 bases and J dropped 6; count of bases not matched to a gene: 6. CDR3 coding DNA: TGTGCCAGCAGTTTACGCGGGAGGCCCCGCGAGCAGTACTTC. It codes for CASSLRGRPREQYF.

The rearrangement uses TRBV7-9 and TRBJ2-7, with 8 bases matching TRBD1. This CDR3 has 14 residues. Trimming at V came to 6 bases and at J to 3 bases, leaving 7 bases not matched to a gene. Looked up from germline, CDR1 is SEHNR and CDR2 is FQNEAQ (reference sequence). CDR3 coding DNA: TGTGCCAGCAGTCAACCGGGACAGGACTACGAGCAGTACTTC. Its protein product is CASSQPGQDYEQYF. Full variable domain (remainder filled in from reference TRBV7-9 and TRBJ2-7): DTGVSQNPRHKITKRGQNVTFRCDPISEHNRLYWYRQTLGQGPEFLTYFQNEAQLEKSRLLSDRFSAERPKGSFSTLEIQRTEQGDSAMYLCASSQPGQDYEQYFGPGTRLTVT.

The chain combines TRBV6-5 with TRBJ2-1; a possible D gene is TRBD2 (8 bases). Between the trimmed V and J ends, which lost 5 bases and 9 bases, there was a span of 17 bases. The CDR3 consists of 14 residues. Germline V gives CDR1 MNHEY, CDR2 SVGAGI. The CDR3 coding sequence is TGTGCCAGCAGTCCGATTAGCGGGACAGTTGAGCAGTTCTTC. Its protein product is CASSPISGTVEQFF.

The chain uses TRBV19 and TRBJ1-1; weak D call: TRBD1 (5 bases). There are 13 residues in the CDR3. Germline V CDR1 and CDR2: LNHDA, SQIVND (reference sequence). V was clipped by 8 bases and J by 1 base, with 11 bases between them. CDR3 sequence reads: CASSDSANTEAFF. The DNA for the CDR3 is TGTGCCAGTTCTGACAGTGCGAACACTGAAGCTTTCTTT.

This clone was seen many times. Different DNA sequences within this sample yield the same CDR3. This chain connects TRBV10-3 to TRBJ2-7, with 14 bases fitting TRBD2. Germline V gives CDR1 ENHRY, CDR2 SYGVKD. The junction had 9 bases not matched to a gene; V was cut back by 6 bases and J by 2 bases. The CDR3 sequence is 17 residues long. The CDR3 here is CAIRDSGTSGGTYEQYF. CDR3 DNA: TGTGCCATCAGAGATTCCGGGACTAGCGGGGGTACCTACGAGCAGTACTTC.

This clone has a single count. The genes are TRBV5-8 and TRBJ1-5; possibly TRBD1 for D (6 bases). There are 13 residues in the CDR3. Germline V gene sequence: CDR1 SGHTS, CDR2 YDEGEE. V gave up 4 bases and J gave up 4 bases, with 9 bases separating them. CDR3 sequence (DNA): TGTGCCAGCAGCCTGGACAGTAATCAGCCCCAGCATTTT. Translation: CASSLDSNQPQHF.

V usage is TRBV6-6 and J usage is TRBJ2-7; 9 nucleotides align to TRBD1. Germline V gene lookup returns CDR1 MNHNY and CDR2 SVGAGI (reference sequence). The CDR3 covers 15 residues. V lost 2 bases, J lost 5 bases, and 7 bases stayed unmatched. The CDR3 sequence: CASSYGGTGNNEQYF. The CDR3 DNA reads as TGTGCCAGCAGTTACGGCGGGACAGGGAATAACGAGCAGTACTTC.